Each of the 22 T cell receptor beta chains below was sequenced from the same sample in a study of shared clonotypes between healthy human individuals. Sequenced by immunoSEQ multiplex PCR; TCRdb stores in-frame clones only, minus some. The sample consists of over 2,000,000 clones, over 85% of them appearing once. As defined, naive CD8 cells were CD45RO-negative and positively selected for CCR7, with terminally differentiated effector memory CD45RA+ cells excluded. The sequenced sample consisted of naive CD8+ T cells from PBMCs. The receptors originated from a young man in good health. Some clones in this sample may be carry-over from other donors' samples.

The chain couples TRBV7-3 to TRBJ1-1; 9 nucleotides align to TRBD1. With 3 bases clipped from V and 1 base from J, the junction kept 12 bases outside the gene matches. The germline gives CDR1 SGHTA, CDR2 FQGTGA. There are 18 residues in the CDR3. Here the CDR3 DNA reads TGTGCCAGCAGCTTGTTGCCCACCGGACAGGGGAAGAACACTGAAGCTTTCTTT. Its protein product is CASSLLPTGQGKNTEAFF.

The V and J genes are TRBV29-1 and TRBJ1-2, with D tentatively TRBD1 (6 bases). V was clipped by 0 bases and J by 2 bases, with 13 bases between them. Germline V gives CDR1 SQVTM, CDR2 ANQGSEA. This CDR3 contains 15 residues. The CDR3 DNA reads TGCAGCGTTGAAGAAGGCGTCAGGGGCAACTATGGCTACACCTTC. Translating gives CSVEEGVRGNYGYTF.

The chain recombines TRBV28 with TRBJ2-7, with TRBD2 matching over 8 bases. The ends lost 7 bases at V and 5 bases at J; junction bases unmatched: 7. This CDR3 region has 13 residues. Germline CDR1 reads MDHEN; CDR2 reads SYDVKM. The CDR3 protein is CASKRGSEDEQYF. CDR3 coding DNA: TGTGCCAGCAAGCGGGGGTCCGAGGACGAGCAGTACTTC. Variable domain in full (rest from reference TRBV28 and TRBJ2-7): DVKVTQSSRYLVKRTGEKVFLECVQDMDHENMFWYRQDPGLGLRLIYFSYDVKMKEKGDIPEGYSVSREKKERFSLILESASTNQTSMYLCASKRGSEDEQYFGPGTRLTVT.

The J gene is TRBJ2-7, the V gene TRBV5-1; TRBD2 agrees at 11 bases. Germline V CDR1 and CDR2: SGHRS, YFSETQ. V lost 3 bases and J lost 3; bases outside the gene matches: 14. The CDR3 contains 18 residues. The CDR3 spells CASSSPGALAGEIYEQYF. CDR3 nucleotide sequence: TGCGCCAGCAGCTCGCCCGGGGCACTAGCGGGAGAAATCTACGAGCAGTACTTC.

This clone was counted only a few times. The gene calls are TRBV6-4 and TRBJ1-1; TRBD1 matches at 7 bases. V gave up 0 bases and J gave up 10 bases; unmatched junction bases: 2. Germline V gives CDR1 MRHNA, CDR2 SNTAGT. The CDR3 runs to 12 residues. DNA of the CDR3: TGTGCCAGCAGTGACTCCAGGGGGAGAGCTTTCTTT. Protein sequence: CASSDSRGRAFF.

V and J are TRBV7-8 and TRBJ2-5; 7 bases are a match to TRBD1. The J segment lost 1 base and the V segment lost 2 bases, leaving 16 bases of the junction unmatched. Germline CDR1 and CDR2: SGHVS and FQNEAQ. The CDR3 runs to 19 residues. The CDR3 region has the DNA TGTGCCAGCAGCTTAACTTATCGTGCGTTTGGGACAGTCCAAGAGACCCAGTACTTC. Protein sequence: CASSLTYRAFGTVQETQYF.

The genes are TRBV27 and TRBJ2-7; tentatively, D is TRBD2 (7 bases). The CDR3 length is 15 residues. The germline V and J ends were trimmed by 6 bases and 3 bases, with 18 bases remaining between them. The V gene's germline CDR1 is MNHEY and CDR2 SMNVEV (reference sequence). CDR3 DNA: TGTGCCAGCAGGCCTAAGGGGGGGTCAATCTACGAGCAGTACTTC. Translation gives CASRPKGGSIYEQYF.

This clone was recorded once. J is TRBJ2-6 and V is TRBV5-8; 8 bases map to TRBD1. This CDR3 contains 17 residues. V lost 0 bases and J lost 2; bases outside the gene matches: 4. Germline values: CDR1 SGHTS, CDR2 YDEGEE. DNA of the CDR3: TGTGCCAGCAGCTTGGAACAGGGGGGCGCTGGGGCCAACGTCCTGACTTTC. Protein: CASSLEQGGAGANVLTF.

The chain has TRBV27 and TRBJ1-1, with 11 bases fitting TRBD1. The CDR3 has 17 amino acids. Trimming cost V 4 bases and J 4 bases; bases outside gene matches: 11. CDR1 and CDR2 from the germline V gene are MNHEY and SMNVEV (reference sequence). CDR3 in amino acids: CASSSTGQGAVSTEAFF. CDR3 sequence (DNA): TGTGCCAGCAGTTCGACCGGACAGGGGGCTGTGAGCACTGAAGCTTTCTTT.

Turning to this clone: Other DNA sequences in this sample translate to the same CDR3. The CDR3 protein is CASSDSSYEQYF. The DNA for the CDR3 is TGTGCCAGCAGTGATTCCTCCTACGAGCAGTACTTC. The chain employs TRBV2 and TRBJ2-7; D is unresolved. Germline V gene lookup returns CDR1 SNHLY and CDR2 FYNNEI. This CDR3 spans 12 amino acids. The V and J ends lost 3 bases and 0 bases respectively, with 3 bases between them.

The V gene is TRBV7-9, the J gene TRBJ1-2, with D maybe TRBD1 (6 bases). Per the germline V gene, CDR1 is SEHNR and CDR2 is FQNEAQ (reference sequence). This CDR3 spans 15 amino acids. V gave up 2 bases and J gave up 2 bases, with 12 bases separating them. CDR3 nucleotides: TGTGCCAGCAGCTTACGAAAGGGGGAGAACTATGGCTACACCTTC. Translating it yields CASSLRKGENYGYTF. Filled out from reference TRBV7-9 and TRBJ1-2, the complete variable domain reads DTGVSQNPRHKITKRGQNVTFRCDPISEHNRLYWYRQTLGQGPEFLTYFQNEAQLEKSRLLSDRFSAERPKGSFSTLEIQRTEQGDSAMYLCASSLRKGENYGYTFGSGTRLTVV.

V and J are TRBV19 and TRBJ2-7; 11 bases fit TRBD2. Germline-derived CDR1 and CDR2 are LNHDA and SQIVND (reference sequence). J gave up 5 bases and V 6 bases, and 9 bases lay outside the gene matches. CDR3 size: 15 residues. The CDR3 loop reads CASSLQLAGVHEQYF. CDR3 coding DNA: TGTGCCAGTAGCCTACAACTAGCGGGGGTCCACGAGCAGTACTTC.

Comment on this clone: This specimen includes other DNA sequences encoding the same CDR3. V gene TRBV9 combines with J gene TRBJ2-1, with D maybe TRBD1 (6 bases). The V gene lost 0 bases and the J gene lost 5 bases, with 12 bases spanning the gap. The CDR3 has 15 amino acids. Germline assignment: CDR1 SGDLS and CDR2 YYNGEE. The CDR3 DNA follows: TGTGCCAGCAGCGTAGAACAGGGACCACACAATGAGCAGTTCTTC. This encodes CASSVEQGPHNEQFF.

CDR3 sequence: CASSLARGSDTQYF. The DNA of the CDR3 is TGTGCCAGCAGCTTGGCACGGGGGTCCGATACGCAGTATTTT. This sequence joins TRBV5-8 and TRBJ2-3, with a weak D call TRBD2 (6 bases). With 0 bases removed from V and 6 bases from J, the gap between germline ends came to 11 bases. This CDR3 spans 14 amino acids. CDR1 is SGHTS, CDR2 YDEGEE, per germline. Full variable domain (missing parts from reference TRBV5-8 and TRBJ2-3): EAGVTQSPTHLIKTRGQQATLRCSPISGHTSVYWYQQALGLGLQFLLWYDEGEERNRGNFPPRFSGRQFPNYSSELNVNALELEDSALYLCASSLARGSDTQYFGPGTRLTVL.

Points on this clone: The sample carries other DNA sequences with the same CDR3. The rearrangement uses TRBV18 and TRBJ1-1; D ambiguous. From germline, CDR1 is KGHSH and CDR2 LQKENI. This CDR3 is 11 amino acids long. The ends were cut back, 3 bases at V and 2 bases at J, with 1 base in the middle. The CDR3 DNA reads TGTGCCAGCTCACCTAACACTGAAGCTTTCTTT. This encodes CASSPNTEAFF.

The rearrangement uses TRBV7-9 and TRBJ1-1, with unresolved D. Germline V gene sequence: CDR1 SEHNR, CDR2 FQNEAQ (reference sequence). Trimming pared 5 bases from V and 0 bases from J, leaving 10 bases between. This CDR3 has 14 amino acids. The CDR3 region has the DNA TGTGCCAGCAGCCTAGGGCTTATGAACACTGAAGCTTTCTTT. It yields the protein CASSLGLMNTEAFF. The whole variable domain, remainder taken from reference TRBV7-9 and TRBJ1-1, is DTGVSQNPRHKITKRGQNVTFRCDPISEHNRLYWYRQTLGQGPEFLTYFQNEAQLEKSRLLSDRFSAERPKGSFSTLEIQRTEQGDSAMYLCASSLGLMNTEAFFGQGTRLTVV.

This sequence joins TRBV7-6 and TRBJ2-1; unclear D gene. Germline CDR1 reads SGHVS; CDR2 reads FNYEAQ. The CDR3 extends over 16 amino acids. Between the trimmed V and J ends, which lost 4 bases and 7 bases, there was a span of 20 bases. CDR3 region: CASSSPRSSPGNEQFF. DNA for the CDR3: TGTGCCAGCAGCTCGCCTCGTTCGAGTCCCGGGAATGAGCAGTTCTTC.

The chain is built from TRBV25-1 and TRBJ2-1, with D perhaps matching TRBD1 or TRBD2 (6 bases each). V was cut by 6 bases and J by 3 bases, with 12 bases left in between. Germline CDR1 and CDR2: MGHDK and SYGVNS. CDR3 size: 14 residues. CDR3 bases: TGTGCCAGCAGAGAGGGGGGCGTCTACAATGAGCAGTTCTTC. Protein sequence: CASREGGVYNEQFF.

The J gene is TRBJ2-2, the V gene TRBV7-9; no clear D. Germline assignment: CDR1 SEHNR and CDR2 FQNEAQ (reference sequence). The CDR3 is made up of 12 amino acids. V lost 8 bases and J 4 bases, leaving 8 bases between the germline ends. The chain's CDR3 is CASALGTGELFF. The CDR3 DNA reads TGTGCCAGCGCCTTGGGCACCGGGGAGCTGTTTTTT.

The chain couples TRBV27 to TRBJ2-7; 8 positions match TRBD1. V gave up 5 bases and J gave up 2 bases; unmatched junction bases: 8. Germline-derived CDR1 and CDR2 are MNHEY and SMNVEV (reference sequence). The CDR3 is 15 residues long. The CDR3 here is CASSPYQGATYEQYF. The CDR3 nucleotides are TGTGCCAGCAGTCCCTACCAGGGGGCGACCTACGAGCAGTACTTC.

This clone was observed once. The V gene is TRBV28, the J gene TRBJ1-5; D is unresolved. The germline V gene encodes CDR1 MDHEN and CDR2 SYDVKM. This CDR3 has 14 residues. V was shortened by 10 bases and J by 1 base, with 14 bases between the two germline ends. The CDR3 DNA is TGTGCCACCCTCTGGGTCGGGAGCAATCAGCCCCAGCATTTT. Protein sequence: CATLWVGSNQPQHF. Looking up the rest from reference TRBV28 and TRBJ1-5 gives the full variable domain: DVKVTQSSRYLVKRTGEKVFLECVQDMDHENMFWYRQDPGLGLRLIYFSYDVKMKEKGDIPEGYSVSREKKERFSLILESASTNQTSMYLCATLWVGSNQPQHFGDGTRLSIL.

The V and J genes are TRBV5-5 and TRBJ2-2, with D maybe TRBD2 (6 bases). Looked up from germline, CDR1 is SGHKS and CDR2 is YYEKEE (reference sequence). The CDR3 sequence is 13 residues long. V lost 3 bases to trimming and J lost 4 bases, with 7 bases between them. The DNA of the CDR3 is TGTGCCAGCAGCTGGGGGGTCACCGGGGAGCTGTTTTTT. Amino acid sequence: CASSWGVTGELFF.